What follows are 13 T cell receptor beta chains derived from one specimen sequenced in a study of T cell responses to AZD1222 COVID-19 vaccine. Assay used: immunoSEQ multiplex PCR; TCRdb lists only in-frame clones, some missing. Here the sample spans 98,000 or so clones, over 75% being singletons. The material sequenced was peripheral blood, taken on day 0 of AZD1222 vaccination. Source of these receptors: an adult in good health.

CDR3 nucleotide sequence: TGCGCCAGCAGCTTTCCCCCTTTACTAGTGGGGGCCCCTAGCTCCTACAATGAGCAGTTCTTC. Translation gives CASSFPPLLVGAPSSYNEQFF. The chain couples TRBV5-1 to TRBJ2-1, with TRBD1 as a possible D gene (6 bases). Trimming cost V 2 bases and J 0 bases, with 27 bases left between them. Germline values: CDR1 SGHRS, CDR2 YFSETQ. The CDR3 has 21 amino acids.

The rearrangement links TRBV6-5 to TRBJ2-7, with D unclear. CDR1 is MNHEY and CDR2 is SVGAGI in the germline V gene. The CDR3 runs 15 residues. The V end lost 0 bases, the J end lost 3 bases, and 12 bases lay between the germline ends. CDR3 residues: CASSYSSDGYYEQYF. The CDR3 DNA is TGTGCCAGCAGTTACTCTTCAGACGGATACTACGAGCAGTACTTC.

The chain combines TRBV14 with TRBJ1-3; the D is unclear. The V gene lost 4 bases and the J gene lost 2 bases, with 6 bases spanning the gap. The CDR3 covers 13 residues. Germline loops: CDR1 SGHDN, CDR2 FVKESK. In nucleotides, the CDR3 is TGTGCCAGCAGCCGATTTGCTGGAAACACCATATATTTT. Translating gives CASSRFAGNTIYF.

The chain carries TRBV5-6 and TRBJ1-2; 7 positions match TRBD1. The germline V gene has CDR1 SGHDT and CDR2 YYEEEE. V lost 4 bases to trimming and J lost 2 bases; unmatched junction nucleotides: 5. CDR3 length equals 14 residues. CDR3 DNA sequence: TGTGCCAGCAGCCCCAAGGACAGGAACTATGGCTACACCTTC. Translated, it gives CASSPKDRNYGYTF.

This clone has only one observation. The genes are TRBV6-5 and TRBJ1-5; D uncertain. Trimming took off 5 bases at V and 6 bases at J, with 11 bases between the two ends. There are 13 residues in the CDR3. Germline loops: CDR1 MNHEY, CDR2 SVGAGI. CDR3 sequence: CASSRGSSQPQHF. CDR3 sequence (DNA): TGTGCCAGCAGTCGAGGTAGCTCTCAGCCCCAGCATTTT.

This rearrangement joins TRBV20-1 to TRBJ1-5; perhaps TRBD1 as D (5 bases). Trimming shortened V by 3 bases and J by 2 bases, and 20 bases separated the two germline ends. This CDR3 is 17 amino acids long. Looked up from germline, CDR1 is DFQATT and CDR2 is SNEGSKA (reference sequence). The CDR3 coding sequence is TGCAGTGCTAGTGGTCAGGGTGGAGAGGGCGGCAATCAGCCCCAGCATTTT. Protein product: CSASGQGGEGGNQPQHF.

The chain uses TRBV19 and TRBJ2-4; D is undetermined. CDR3 length: 15 residues. The germline CDR1 and CDR2 sequences are LNHDA and SQIVND (reference sequence). The germline V and J ends were trimmed by 3 bases and 0 bases, with 9 bases remaining between them. DNA for the CDR3: TGTGCCAGTAGTATCGTAGTTGTAGCCAAAAACATTCAGTACTTC. This encodes CASSIVVVAKNIQYF.

The chain joins TRBV27 to TRBJ2-7; 12 bases are a match to TRBD2. The CDR3 has 13 amino acids. The germline V gene has CDR1 MNHEY and CDR2 SMNVEV (reference sequence). V lost 5 bases and J lost 7; bases outside the gene matches: 3. The CDR3 protein is CASSEGLAGEQYF. The CDR3 DNA reads TGTGCCAGCAGTGAAGGACTAGCGGGGGAGCAGTACTTC.

The V gene is TRBV4-1, the J gene TRBJ1-5; D perhaps matches TRBD1 (6 bases). The CDR3 runs 14 residues. V lost 0 bases, J lost 9 bases, and 12 bases lay in between. CDR1 is MGHRA, CDR2 YSYEKL, per germline. Written as DNA, the CDR3 is TGCGCCAGCAGCCAAGAGACAGGAGTACGGCCCCAGCATTTT. Amino acid sequence: CASSQETGVRPQHF.

This clone was counted a single time. The V gene is TRBV1, the J gene TRBJ2-7; the D call in the table, TRBD2, was not verified against the DNA. TRBV1 counts as a pseudogene. The CDR3 length is 14 residues. CDR3 loop: CTSRPILDSYEQYF. The CDR3 DNA is TGCACCAGCAGACCCATCCTAGACTCCTACGAGCAGTACTTC.

The chain combines TRBV12-5 with TRBJ2-6; tentatively, D is TRBD1 or TRBD2 (5 bases each). Trimming took off 6 bases at V and 0 bases at J, with 12 bases between the two ends. Germline values: CDR1 LGHNT, CDR2 FRNRAP. The CDR3 spans 16 residues. The CDR3: CASGPGRYSGANVLTF. CDR3 bases: TGTGCTAGTGGACCGGGACGGTACTCTGGGGCCAACGTCCTGACTTTC.

This chain connects TRBV20-1 to TRBJ1-4; D is undetermined. The CDR3 has 11 amino acids. The ends were cut back, 1 base at V and 7 bases at J, with 4 bases in the middle. Looked up from germline, CDR1 is DFQATT and CDR2 is SNEGSKA (reference sequence). The CDR3 reads CSARGVEKLFF. The CDR3, as DNA: TGCAGTGCTAGAGGGGTTGAAAAACTGTTTTTT.

The V call is TRBV5-1, the J call TRBJ2-5; 8 bases agree with TRBD1. Germline CDR1 reads SGHRS; CDR2 reads YFSETQ. The CDR3 has 14 amino acids. V shed 6 bases, J shed 0 bases, and the junction held 4 bases outside the gene matches. The CDR3 is CASKRTGYQETQYF. In DNA form, the CDR3 reads TGCGCCAGCAAGCGGACAGGGTACCAAGAGACCCAGTACTTC.